This TCR beta chain was obtained from a study of response to subunit inactivated influenza vaccine. CDR3 size: 13 residues. Germline V gene data show CDR1 as SGHAT and CDR2 as FQDESV (reference sequence). Trimming at V came to 5 bases and at J to 6 bases, leaving 6 bases not matched to a gene. TCRdb passed the RT-PCR reads through MiXCR, listing each CDR3 protein once. The repertoire consists of about 540,000 distinct CDR3 sequences, with 13% to 15% occurring once and the leading ten covering around 10%. The source was PBMCs from blood, collected 11 to 12 days after vaccination. The gene calls are TRBV11-1 and TRBJ2-7; 8 nucleotides match TRBD2. This clonotype was obtained from a man aged 50-60 years who received an inactivated influenza vaccine. The CDR3 DNA reads as TGTGCCAGCAGCGGCGGTAGCGGGACCGAGCAGTACTTC. Translated: CASSGGSGTEQYF.